These 24 T cell receptor beta chains were all obtained from the same sample, sequenced in a study of T cell clones after liver transplantation. TCRdb's table, derived via immunoSEQ multiplex PCR, lists solely in-frame clones and lacks some. The sample shows more than 75,000 clones, 80% to 85% of them seen only once. The sample in question was CD4+ T cells from blood, obtained 45 to 46 months after liver transplant. The receptors were gathered from a human patient who received a liver transplant. Some T cells may be provided by the graft donor.

V is TRBV7-2 and J is TRBJ2-7; 7 positions agree with TRBD2. CDR1 and CDR2 (germline): SGHTA, FQGNSA. V lost 5 bases, J lost 5 bases, and 6 bases stayed unmatched. This CDR3 is built from 13 residues. CDR3 residues: CASSPRLAHEQYF. DNA for the CDR3: TGTGCCAGCAGCCCAAGACTAGCCCACGAGCAGTACTTC.

This sequence joins TRBV5-1 and TRBJ2-1; no clear D gene. There are 15 residues in the CDR3. The germline V gene has CDR1 SGHRS and CDR2 YFSETQ. V was pared by 0 bases and J by 8 bases, with 15 bases between. The CDR3 protein is CASSLELRKTDEQFF. Here the CDR3 DNA reads TGCGCCAGCAGCTTGGAACTTAGAAAGACGGATGAGCAGTTCTTC.

The J gene is TRBJ1-1, the V gene TRBV28; 7 bases match TRBD1. CDR1 and CDR2 (germline): MDHEN, SYDVKM. After removal of 4 bases from V and 8 bases from J, the junction contained 1 base not matched to a gene. The CDR3 is made up of 11 amino acids. CDR3 residues: CASSSTGEAFF. CDR3 bases: TGTGCCAGCAGTTCGACAGGGGAAGCTTTCTTT.

The chain joins TRBV7-2 to TRBJ2-5; no firm D call. The germline CDR1 and CDR2 sequences are SGHTA and FQGNSA. The CDR3 runs to 13 residues. Trimming stripped 6 bases from V and 1 base from J, with 9 bases between. This CDR3 reads CASSYQAQETQYF. CDR3 coding DNA: TGTGCCAGCAGTTATCAGGCCCAAGAGACCCAGTACTTC.

This clone was observed a few times. The V and J genes are TRBV6-1 and TRBJ2-7, with 11 positions matching TRBD1. The V gene's germline CDR1 is MNHNS and CDR2 SASEGT. The length of the CDR3 is 14 residues. V gave up 8 bases and J gave up 5 bases; unmatched junction bases: 8. This CDR3 reads CASALDRGRNEQYF. CDR3 DNA sequence: TGTGCCAGCGCATTGGACAGGGGGCGGAACGAGCAGTACTTC.

The DNA of the CDR3 is TGTGCCACCAGCAGAGGGACTAGCGGGAGTCGGAATGAGCAGTTCTTC. Residues: CATSRGTSGSRNEQFF. The V call is TRBV15, the J call TRBJ2-1, with 13 bases matching TRBD2. Germline values: CDR1 LNHNV, CDR2 YYDKDF (reference sequence). There are 16 residues in the CDR3. J gave up 7 bases and V 1 base, and 4 bases lay outside the gene matches.

This clone was counted a few times. The chain employs TRBV4-1 and TRBJ1-1; D is ambiguous. The CDR3 is 15 residues long. The V end was cut by 2 bases, the J end by 7 bases, with 17 bases between. The V gene's germline CDR1 is MGHRA and CDR2 YSYEKL. The CDR3 DNA follows: TGCGCCAGCAGCCAACCGACCACGGGAAGGTATGAAGCTTTCTTT. It translates to CASSQPTTGRYEAFF.

This chain uses TRBV18 with TRBJ1-4; D possibly corresponds to TRBD1 (6 bases). This CDR3 spans 14 amino acids. V was cut by 3 bases and J by 10 bases, with 15 bases left in between. Germline lookup yields CDR1 KGHSH and CDR2 LQKENI. CDR3 amino acids: CASSPGGATRKLFF. CDR3 DNA: TGTGCCAGCTCACCGGGGGGGGCGACCCGAAAACTGTTTTTT.

The gene calls are TRBV19 and TRBJ1-4; 10 nucleotides match TRBD1. Looked up from germline, CDR1 is LNHDA and CDR2 is SQIVND (reference sequence). The CDR3 is made up of 15 amino acids. With 6 bases clipped from V and 3 bases from J, the junction kept 4 bases outside the gene matches. CDR3 sequence (DNA): TGTGCCAGTAGCAGAGACAGGGGGCCTAATGAAAAACTGTTTTTT. Translated, it gives CASSRDRGPNEKLFF.

The chain couples TRBV11-2 to TRBJ1-3; TRBD1 agrees at 7 bases. This CDR3 comprises 15 residues. V lost 3 bases and J lost 0; bases outside the gene matches: 2. Germline V gene data show CDR1 as SGHAT and CDR2 as FQNNGV. DNA for the CDR3: TGTGCCAGCAGCTTTACAGGGGCCTCTGGAAACACCATATATTTT. Its translation: CASSFTGASGNTIYF.

The count of this clone is one. The chain combines TRBV5-1 with TRBJ2-1; 11 bases map to TRBD2. Germline CDR1 is SGHRS and CDR2 is YFSETQ. J lost 0 bases, V lost 4 bases, and 12 bases had no gene match. The CDR3 has 19 amino acids. CDR3 amino acids: CASSIPGLADLSSYNEQFF. In nucleotides, the CDR3 is TGCGCCAGCAGCATTCCGGGACTAGCGGACCTCAGCTCCTACAATGAGCAGTTCTTC.

The J gene is TRBJ1-4, the V gene TRBV27; 8 nucleotides agree with TRBD1. The CDR3 spans 15 residues. After removal of 4 bases from V and 8 bases from J, the junction contained 9 bases not matched to a gene. Germline CDR1 and CDR2: MNHEY and SMNVEV (reference sequence). CDR3 nucleotides: TGTGCCAGCAGTTCCTATCAGGGGGCTCAGGAAAAACTGTTTTTT. Translated: CASSSYQGAQEKLFF.

The chain joins TRBV9 to TRBJ1-1; D not resolved. The CDR3 length is 14 residues. CDR1 and CDR2 from the germline V gene are SGDLS and YYNGEE. Deletions cut 7 bases from V and 4 bases from J, with 17 bases between. In nucleotides, the CDR3 is TGTGCCAGCGTCCCAGGCCTCGAGGGCACTGAAGCTTTCTTT. Protein sequence: CASVPGLEGTEAFF.

The chain uses TRBV6-5 and TRBJ2-5; 11 bases line up with TRBD2. The CDR3 length is 14 residues. Trimming cost V 6 bases and J 4 bases; bases outside gene matches: 4. Germline V gene sequence: CDR1 MNHEY, CDR2 SVGAGI. CDR3 sequence: CASRLAGVGETQYF. Written as DNA, the CDR3 is TGTGCCAGCAGACTAGCGGGAGTAGGAGAGACCCAGTACTTC.

In its sample, this clone was seen a few times. The rearrangement links TRBV7-3 to TRBJ2-1; TRBD2 might be the D (6 bases). Germline V gene data show CDR1 as SGHTA and CDR2 as FQGTGA. The V end lost 5 bases, the J end lost 4 bases, and 9 bases lay between the germline ends. The CDR3 length is 13 residues. The DNA for the CDR3 is TGTGCCAGCAGCGAGGGACTGTACAATGAGCAGTTCTTC. Its translation is CASSEGLYNEQFF.

The genes are TRBV6-1 and TRBJ2-4; 16 nucleotides agree with TRBD2. The CDR3 length is 19 residues. CDR1 is MNHNS, CDR2 SASEGT, per germline. Trimming took 4 bases from V and 0 from J; bases not matched to a gene: 6. The CDR3 DNA reads as TGTGCCAGCAGTGCCTCCGGGACTAGCGGGAGGGTAGCCAAAAACATTCAGTACTTC. It translates to CASSASGTSGRVAKNIQYF.

The sample holds a few counts of this clone. The J gene is TRBJ2-5, the V gene TRBV7-2; D ambiguous. The CDR3 is 12 amino acids. Trimming took off 5 bases at V and 4 bases at J, with 8 bases between the two ends. Germline V gene data show CDR1 as SGHTA and CDR2 as FQGNSA. This CDR3 reads CASSPTLETQYF. CDR3 in DNA: TGTGCCAGCAGCCCAACTCTAGAGACCCAGTACTTC.

The rearrangement uses TRBV7-2 and TRBJ1-4, with TRBD1 identical over 9 bases. Germline lookup yields CDR1 SGHTA and CDR2 FQGNSA. CDR3 size: 15 residues. V trimming: 5 bases; J trimming: 4 bases; junction bases outside the gene matches: 5. The CDR3: CASSLQGANNEKLFF. The CDR3 DNA reads as TGTGCCAGCAGCCTACAGGGGGCGAATAATGAAAAACTGTTTTTT.

This chain connects TRBV10-1 to TRBJ2-3; D may be TRBD2 (5 bases). Germline CDR1 is WNHNN and CDR2 is SYGVQD (reference sequence). This CDR3 contains 14 residues. V shed 7 bases and J shed 1 base, with 12 bases lying between them. The DNA of the CDR3 is TGCGCCAGCAACACCGGAGGCGGCACAGATACGCAGTATTTT. Translated: CASNTGGGTDTQYF.

The chain links TRBV10-3 to TRBJ2-5; weak D call: TRBD1 (5 bases). This CDR3 is built from 14 residues. The ends were cut back, 6 bases at V and 3 bases at J, with 14 bases in the middle. Germline CDR1 reads ENHRY; CDR2 reads SYGVKD. The CDR3 is CAIRTDKGKETQYF. CDR3 nucleotides: TGTGCCATCAGGACGGACAAGGGTAAAGAGACCCAGTACTTC.

This clone was counted a single time. The rearrangement links TRBV27 to TRBJ2-7; 9 positions agree with TRBD1. CDR3 length equals 15 residues. The trim removed 6 bases at V and 1 base at J, leaving 7 bases unmatched. In germline, CDR1 is MNHEY, CDR2 SMNVEV (reference sequence). CDR3 protein: CASSPGTGISYEQYF. The CDR3 bases are TGTGCCAGCAGCCCCGGGACAGGGATATCCTACGAGCAGTACTTC.

The chain couples TRBV29-1 to TRBJ2-5, with 7 bases matching TRBD1. The CDR3 is made up of 12 amino acids. Germline values: CDR1 SQVTM, CDR2 ANQGSEA. V lost 6 bases to trimming and J lost 5 bases; unmatched junction nucleotides: 6. In DNA form, the CDR3 reads TGCAGCGTCGCTGACAGGGACGAGACCCAGTACTTC. This translates into CSVADRDETQYF.

This chain connects TRBV7-2 to TRBJ2-3, with D maybe TRBD2 (6 bases). This CDR3 is built from 17 residues. Germline CDR1 and CDR2: SGHTA and FQGNSA. Deletions cut 5 bases from V and 2 bases from J, with 20 bases between. The DNA of the CDR3 is TGTGCCAGCAGCATCGGGGGAGGACGGTATTACACAGATACGCAGTATTTT. Translated: CASSIGGGRYYTDTQYF.

Ten or more counts support this clone. The rearrangement links TRBV30 to TRBJ1-4; 7 nucleotides line up with TRBD1. CDR3 length equals 13 residues. CDR1 GTSNPN and CDR2 SVGIG come from the germline V gene (reference sequence). Trimming cost V 5 bases and J 3 bases; bases outside gene matches: 3. The CDR3 protein is CAWQTGPNEKLFF. For the CDR3, the DNA is TGTGCCTGGCAGACAGGGCCTAATGAAAAACTGTTTTTT. The full variable domain, with the rest looked up from reference TRBV30 and TRBJ1-4, is SQTIHQWPATLVQPVGSPLSLECTVEGTSNPNLYWYRQAAGRGLQLLFYSVGIGQISSEVPQNLSASRPQDRQFILSSKKLLLSDSGFYLCAWQTGPNEKLFFGSGTQLSVL.